This is a list of T cell receptor beta chains from one sample in a study of shared clonotypes between healthy human individuals. Repertoires were generated with immunoSEQ multiplex PCR, while TCRdb's copy carries only in-frame clones and drops some. The sample carries more than 1.2 million clones, about 98.5% recorded once. Sequenced material: naive CD4+ T cells sorted from blood. Receptors were obtained from a man aged 25-45 years in good health. Both conserved end residues are part of each CDR3. The order of the fields is V gene, J gene, D gene, clone size, CDR3 protein, CDR3 DNA. The D gene is left open where the match is weak. Expanded clones get a size class; other rows say once, few or many, or leave the size out.

v_gene: TRBV4-1
j_gene: TRBJ1-2
d_gene: NA
abundance: once
CDR3aa: CASSQVIREGSSGYTF
CDR3nt: TGCGCCAGCAGCCAAGTAATTAGGGAGGGATCGTCTGGCTACACCTTC

v_gene: TRBV13
j_gene: TRBJ2-3
d_gene: TRBD2
abundance: NA
CDR3aa: CASRPLAGGGTDTQYF
CDR3nt: TGTGCCAGCAGGCCTCTAGCGGGAGGGGGCACAGATACGCAGTATTTT

v_gene: TRBV29-1
j_gene: TRBJ2-1
d_gene: NA
abundance: NA
CDR3aa: CSVENEQFF
CDR3nt: TGCAGCGTTGAGAATGAGCAGTTCTTC

v_gene: TRBV2
j_gene: TRBJ1-1
d_gene: NA
abundance: NA
CDR3aa: CASSKWTVNTEAFF
CDR3nt: TGTGCCAGCAGCAAATGGACAGTTAACACTGAAGCTTTCTTT

v_gene: TRBV27
j_gene: TRBJ2-2
d_gene: TRBD2
abundance: NA
CDR3aa: CASSLLGLAGTGELFF
CDR3nt: TGTGCCAGCAGTTTATTGGGACTAGCGGGTACCGGGGAGCTGTTTTTT

v_gene: TRBV18
j_gene: TRBJ2-7
d_gene: TRBD2
abundance: NA
CDR3aa: CASSRKREGNYEQYF
CDR3nt: TGTGCCAGCTCACGTAAGCGGGAGGGCAATTACGAGCAGTACTTC

v_gene: TRBV29-1
j_gene: TRBJ2-1
d_gene: NA
abundance: once
CDR3aa: CSVSLAIQYNEQFF
CDR3nt: TGCAGCGTTAGTTTAGCGATACAATACAATGAGCAGTTCTTC

v_gene: TRBV25-1
j_gene: TRBJ2-3
d_gene: NA
abundance: NA
CDR3aa: CASRDGPSTDTQYF
CDR3nt: TGTGCCAGTAGGGACGGTCCTAGCACAGATACGCAGTATTTT

v_gene: TRBV2
j_gene: TRBJ2-1
d_gene: NA
abundance: NA
CDR3aa: CASSGGRSSYNEQFF
CDR3nt: TGTGCCAGCAGTGGGGGACGGAGCTCCTACAATGAGCAGTTCTTC

v_gene: TRBV6-5
j_gene: TRBJ2-5
d_gene: TRBD2
abundance: NA
CDR3aa: CASSWAGVGQETQYF
CDR3nt: TGTGCCAGCAGTTGGGCGGGAGTGGGTCAAGAGACCCAGTACTTC

v_gene: TRBV18
j_gene: TRBJ2-3
d_gene: NA
abundance: NA
CDR3aa: CASSHLEGPEGTQYF
CDR3nt: TGTGCCAGCTCGCACCTAGAAGGGCCTGAGGGTACGCAGTATTTT

v_gene: TRBV7-6
j_gene: TRBJ2-1
d_gene: NA
abundance: NA
CDR3aa: CASSLVRNEQFF
CDR3nt: TGTGCCAGCAGCTTAGTTAGAAATGAGCAGTTCTTC

v_gene: TRBV29-1
j_gene: TRBJ2-3
d_gene: NA
abundance: NA
CDR3aa: CSVRVADTQYF
CDR3nt: TGCAGCGTACGCGTAGCAGATACGCAGTATTTT

v_gene: TRBV18
j_gene: TRBJ2-7
d_gene: NA
abundance: NA
CDR3aa: CASSQQVSYEQYF
CDR3nt: TGTGCCAGCTCACAACAGGTCTCCTACGAGCAGTACTTC

v_gene: TRBV19
j_gene: TRBJ2-7
d_gene: NA
abundance: NA
CDR3aa: CASNPRGGDEQYF
CDR3nt: TGTGCCAGTAACCCTCGAGGGGGTGACGAGCAGTACTTC

v_gene: TRBV10-3
j_gene: TRBJ1-1
d_gene: TRBD1
abundance: NA
CDR3aa: CAISETRDRSEAFF
CDR3nt: TGTGCCATCAGTGAGACCCGGGACAGATCAGAAGCTTTCTTT

v_gene: TRBV5-4
j_gene: TRBJ2-4
d_gene: NA
abundance: NA
CDR3aa: CASSLTGVGRVKNIQYF
CDR3nt: TGTGCCAGCAGCTTGACGGGCGTCGGTAGGGTCAAAAACATTCAGTACTTC

v_gene: TRBV6-5
j_gene: TRBJ1-5
d_gene: NA
abundance: NA
CDR3aa: CASSYAGVSNQPQHF
CDR3nt: TGTGCCAGCAGTTACGCAGGGGTGAGCAATCAGCCCCAGCATTTT

v_gene: TRBV5-1
j_gene: TRBJ2-1
d_gene: TRBD1
abundance: NA
CDR3aa: CASSLDWDRGPNEQFF
CDR3nt: TGCGCCAGCAGCTTGGACTGGGACAGGGGGCCGAATGAGCAGTTCTTC

v_gene: TRBV5-1
j_gene: TRBJ1-1
d_gene: NA
abundance: NA
CDR3aa: CASSLFLNTEAFF
CDR3nt: TGCGCCAGCAGCTTGTTTTTGAACACTGAAGCTTTCTTT

v_gene: TRBV28
j_gene: TRBJ2-3
d_gene: TRBD2
abundance: once
CDR3aa: CASSFVVLAGATSTDTQYF
CDR3nt: TGTGCCAGCAGTTTCGTGGTACTAGCGGGAGCCACTAGCACAGATACGCAGTATTTT

v_gene: TRBV9
j_gene: TRBJ2-5
d_gene: NA
abundance: NA
CDR3aa: CASSVESGQETQYF
CDR3nt: TGTGCCAGCAGCGTAGAGTCCGGCCAAGAGACCCAGTACTTC